The 21 T cell receptor beta chains below all came from one sample that was sequenced in a study of blood T cells in healthy people across ages. Primed by a sample-barcoded 5' primer and a J-beta primer mix, a second PCR proceeded for 7 to 11 cycles. TCRdb called the 5' RACE reads again in MiXCR, with one record for every CDR3 protein. The sample lists more than 1.4 million distinct CDR3 sequences, about 40% occurring once. Sequencing was performed on blood. These receptors all stem from a woman between 18 and 29 years old in good health.

This clonotype came up a few times. The V call is TRBV27, the J call TRBJ2-1; TRBD2 matches 8 bases. The CDR3 consists of 15 residues. J gave up 4 bases and V 7 bases, and 9 bases lay outside the gene matches. Germline CDR1 reads MNHEY; CDR2 reads SMNVEV (reference sequence). DNA for the CDR3: TGTGCCAGCACGCTAGATAGCGGGGATTACAATGAGCAGTTCTTC. Translating it yields CASTLDSGDYNEQFF.

This clonotype was found many times. The gene calls are TRBV24-1 and TRBJ2-1, with 9 bases matching TRBD1. V lost 5 bases, J lost 2 bases, and 6 bases stayed unmatched. Germline assignment: CDR1 KGHDR and CDR2 SFDVKD. The CDR3 loop spans 16 amino acids. CDR3: CATSATGQGTYNEQFF. In DNA form, the CDR3 reads TGTGCCACCAGTGCGACGGGACAGGGAACCTACAATGAGCAGTTCTTC.

The chain has TRBV28 and TRBJ1-5, with D hard to call. Germline V CDR1 and CDR2: MDHEN, SYDVKM. The CDR3 is 12 amino acids. V lost 8 bases and J 7 bases, leaving 12 bases between the germline ends. The CDR3 DNA follows: TGTGCCAGCTTAATAGGCCGACAGCCCCAGCATTTT. It codes for CASLIGRQPQHF.

This clonotype turned up a few times. The rearrangement uses TRBV12-3 or TRBV12-4 and TRBJ2-7; D not resolved. Deletions cut 6 bases from V and 6 bases from J, with 12 bases between. This CDR3 contains 12 residues. In DNA form, the CDR3 reads TGTGCCAGCAGCCAAACGAAGCGCGAGCAGTACTTC. Translation gives CASSQTKREQYF.

The rearrangement joins TRBV10-3 to TRBJ2-4; TRBD1 is a possible D gene (6 bases). The end of the DNA aligns better with TRBJ2-7, so the J call may be wrong. This CDR3 spans 18 amino acids. CDR1 and CDR2 from the germline V gene are ENHRY and SYGVKD. The DNA for the CDR3 is TGTGCCATCAGTGGACTTGTCGTCCCCGGACAGCCCTTTTACGAGCAGTACTTC. This translates into CAISGLVVPGQPFYEQYF.

Only a few counts were recorded for this clonotype. The genes are TRBV9 and TRBJ1-6; no firm D call. The V end was cut by 2 bases, the J end by 0 bases, with 6 bases between. CDR1 and CDR2 (germline): SGDLS, YYNGEE. The CDR3 contains 15 residues. CDR3 residues: CASSVGSSYNSPLHF. The CDR3 DNA is TGTGCCAGCAGCGTCGGGAGCTCCTATAATTCACCCCTCCACTTT.

CDR3 amino acids: CASSSGTDSTASEEKLFF. The CDR3 nucleotides are TGTGCCAGCAGCTCCGGGACAGATTCCACCGCATCCGAAGAAAAACTGTTTTTT. The chain is built from TRBV5-6 and TRBJ1-4; 7 positions match TRBD1. This CDR3 comprises 18 residues. With 3 bases clipped from V and 8 bases from J, the junction kept 19 bases outside the gene matches. The germline V gene has CDR1 SGHDT and CDR2 YYEEEE.

The sample holds a few counts of this clonotype. V gene TRBV28 combines with J gene TRBJ2-1, with D uncertain. Germline V gene sequence: CDR1 MDHEN, CDR2 SYDVKM. V was clipped by 2 bases and J by 6 bases, with 11 bases between them. This CDR3 is 14 amino acids long. CDR3 coding DNA: TGTGCCAGCAGTTTAAAGATGTCAGCCAATGAGCAGTTCTTC. The encoded protein is CASSLKMSANEQFF.

V is TRBV20-1 and J is TRBJ1-2; 8 bases fit TRBD1. After removal of 1 base from V and 3 bases from J, the junction contained 13 bases not matched to a gene. The germline CDR1 and CDR2 sequences are DFQATT and SNEGSKA (reference sequence). The CDR3 contains 17 residues. The CDR3 coding sequence is TGCAGTGCTAGAGCGCGTTACAGGGGGTCCGGTGACTATGGCTACACCTTC. It is translated as CSARARYRGSGDYGYTF.

The rearrangement uses TRBV9 and TRBJ1-2; weak D call: TRBD1 (5 bases). Germline values: CDR1 SGDLS, CDR2 YYNGEE. V was trimmed by 0 bases and J by 6 bases, leaving 12 bases between them. The CDR3 spans 14 residues. CDR3 loop: CASSVGSGTDGYTF. The CDR3 bases are TGTGCCAGCAGCGTAGGTTCAGGGACGGATGGCTACACCTTC. The entire variable domain, with the rest obtained from reference TRBV9 and TRBJ1-2, is as follows: DSGVTQTPKHLITATGQRVTLRCSPRSGDLSVYWYQQSLDQGLQFLIQYYNGEERAKGNILERFSAQQFPDLHSELNLSSLELGDSALYFCASSVGSGTDGYTFGSGTRLTVV.

V is TRBV7-2 and J is TRBJ2-1; the D gene is possibly TRBD2 (6 bases). Germline V CDR1 and CDR2: SGHTA, FQGNSA. The CDR3 is 14 residues long. V was pared by 5 bases and J by 6 bases, with 14 bases between. The CDR3 nucleotides are TGTGCCAGCAGCCCGGGACTCCCCCCCAATGAGCAGTTCTTC. Its protein is CASSPGLPPNEQFF.

The chain employs TRBV9 and TRBJ1-2; D remains ambiguous. The CDR3 loop spans 14 amino acids. CDR1 and CDR2 (germline): SGDLS, YYNGEE. Trimming cost V 4 bases and J 4 bases, with 14 bases left between them. In DNA form, the CDR3 reads TGTGCCAGCAGCCCATACCTTCTGGGCTATGGCTACACCTTC. It encodes CASSPYLLGYGYTF.

V is TRBV6-1 and J is TRBJ2-5; D possibly matches TRBD1 or TRBD2 (7 bases each). Trimming stripped 0 bases from V and 2 bases from J, with 16 bases between. CDR3 length: 17 amino acids. The germline CDR1 and CDR2 sequences are MNHNS and SASEGT. The CDR3 region is CASSEADDREGQETQYF. The CDR3 region has the DNA TGTGCCAGCAGTGAAGCTGACGACAGGGAGGGACAAGAGACCCAGTACTTC.

The rearrangement joins TRBV6-5 to TRBJ1-2, with 8 nucleotides matching TRBD1. The germline V gene has CDR1 MNHEY and CDR2 SVGAGI. Trimming cost V 6 bases and J 3 bases; bases outside gene matches: 12. This CDR3 comprises 16 residues. The CDR3 region has the DNA TGTGCCAGCAGCCCGGACAGGGAGGTTTTGTACTATGGCTACACCTTC. Translating gives CASSPDREVLYYGYTF.

This clonotype showed up just a few times. This sequence joins TRBV20-1 and TRBJ2-1; 11 nucleotides agree with TRBD1. The CDR3 has 15 amino acids. The ends lost 5 bases at V and 9 bases at J; junction bases unmatched: 12. Germline-derived CDR1 and CDR2 are DFQATT and SNEGSKA (reference sequence). The CDR3 spells CSAYRYGQGAVEQFF. DNA for the CDR3: TGCAGTGCTTACCGGTACGGACAGGGGGCCGTTGAGCAGTTCTTC.

The CDR3 region is CAIRSNEMNTEAFF. The CDR3 DNA reads TGTGCCATCAGATCCAACGAAATGAACACTGAAGCTTTCTTT. The chain carries TRBV10-3 and TRBJ1-1; D unresolved. Germline V gene lookup returns CDR1 ENHRY and CDR2 SYGVKD. V lost 6 bases and J lost 0, with 11 bases in between. The CDR3 consists of 14 residues.

This clonotype was observed a few times. This chain connects TRBV20-1 to TRBJ2-3, with 11 bases lining up with TRBD2. Germline values: CDR1 DFQATT, CDR2 SNEGSKA (reference sequence). V lost 3 bases, J lost 2 bases, and 4 bases stayed unmatched. The CDR3 extends over 15 amino acids. CDR3 in amino acids: CSARGLADLTDTQYF. CDR3 DNA sequence: TGCAGTGCTAGGGGACTAGCGGACCTCACAGATACGCAGTATTTT.

The chain joins TRBV20-1 to TRBJ2-7; 7 positions agree with TRBD2. With 2 bases clipped from V and 3 bases from J, the junction kept 10 bases outside the gene matches. The CDR3 is 15 residues long. Germline V gene data show CDR1 as DFQATT and CDR2 as SNEGSKA (reference sequence). The CDR3 here is CSARPGMGGDYEQYF. The CDR3 coding sequence is TGCAGTGCTAGACCCGGGATGGGGGGGGACTACGAGCAGTACTTC.

This clonotype is a singleton in its sample. This sequence joins TRBV14 and TRBJ1-1, with 7 positions matching TRBD1. The germline V gene encodes CDR1 SGHDN and CDR2 FVKESK. The CDR3 consists of 14 residues. J gave up 7 bases and V 2 bases, and 7 bases lay outside the gene matches. The CDR3, as DNA: TGTGCCAGCAGCCAAAGGACCCAGGGGGGTGAAGCTTTCTTT. This translates into CASSQRTQGGEAFF.

This clonotype was picked up a small number of times. The chain has TRBV4-2 and TRBJ2-6; a weak D match, TRBD2 (6 bases). Germline V gene lookup returns CDR1 LGHNA and CDR2 YNFKEQ. The CDR3 runs 18 residues. With 1 base removed from V and 2 bases from J, the gap between germline ends came to 15 bases. The CDR3 loop reads CASSQAGVGPAGANVLTF. CDR3 nucleotides: TGTGCCAGCAGCCAAGCGGGGGTCGGACCAGCTGGGGCCAACGTCCTGACTTTC.

On this clonotype itself: A read error may be the cause here, since a much bigger clone is one base away. This rearrangement joins TRBV20-1 to TRBJ2-5, with 9 bases fitting TRBD2. Germline values: CDR1 DFQATT, CDR2 SNEGSKA (reference sequence). V gave up 1 base and J gave up 4 bases; unmatched junction bases: 4. The CDR3 consists of 14 residues. CDR3 loop: CSARGVAGVETQYF. The CDR3 DNA reads TGCAGTGCTAGAGGGGTAGCGGGAGTAGAGACCCAGTACTTC.